This T cell receptor (beta chain) was captured in a study of blood T cell repertoires in COVID-19. This clone was picked up a small number of times. The CDR3 consists of 15 residues. V dropped 5 bases and J dropped 0; count of bases not matched to a gene: 4. The germline V gene has CDR1 LNHDA and CDR2 SQIVND (reference sequence). Produced via immunoSEQ multiplex PCR; TCRdb's table is partial and in-frame only. The sample yields 90,000 or so clones, 85% to 90% seen once. Sequencing was carried out using peripheral blood. The V and J genes are TRBV19 and TRBJ2-1; TRBD1 matches 7 bases. This TCR came from a woman of 80 years or more with active or convalescent COVID-19. CDR3 sequence: CASSLRGPSYNEQFF. In DNA form, the CDR3 reads TGTGCCAGTAGTTTAAGGGGGCCCTCCTACAATGAGCAGTTCTTC.